The entry below describes one TCR beta chain. Its antigen is still unknown. V was clipped by 5 bases and J by 16 bases; unmatched bases: 6. CDR1 and CDR2 (germline): SGHAT, FQNNGV. This CDR3 comprises 11 residues. This sample stems from a study of cytomegalovirus exposure and HLA in healthy donors. In the study overall: Earlier, 150 million to 200 million T cells were analyzed, and 117 million unique TCR beta sequences were found among them. Assignment to the Caucasian-associated ancestry cluster applied to less than 85% of the approximately 400 genotyped donors. General study findings and limits: Many donors shared some public TCRs, even though most TCR sequences were rare.

PCR primers comprised 60 Vbeta and 13 Jbeta primers. Repertoires were generated with immunoSEQ multiplex PCR, while TCRdb's copy carries only in-frame clones and drops some. This sample's table reports around 210,000 clones. This rearrangement joins TRBV11-2 to TRBJ1-5; 9 bases match TRBD1. This sequence was found in a woman aged 30 to 39 in good health and CMV-seropositive. The sequencing input was PBMCs. DNA for the CDR3: TGTGCCAGCAGCCGGGACAGGGTACAACATTTT. It specifies CASSRDRVQHF. Supplemented by reference TRBV11-2 and TRBJ1-5, the full variable domain reads EAGVAQSPRYKIIEKRQSVAFWCNPISGHATLYWYQQILGQGPKLLIQFQNNGVVDDSQLPKDRFSAERLKGVDSTLKIQPAKLEDSAVYLCASSRDRVQHFGDGTRLSIL.